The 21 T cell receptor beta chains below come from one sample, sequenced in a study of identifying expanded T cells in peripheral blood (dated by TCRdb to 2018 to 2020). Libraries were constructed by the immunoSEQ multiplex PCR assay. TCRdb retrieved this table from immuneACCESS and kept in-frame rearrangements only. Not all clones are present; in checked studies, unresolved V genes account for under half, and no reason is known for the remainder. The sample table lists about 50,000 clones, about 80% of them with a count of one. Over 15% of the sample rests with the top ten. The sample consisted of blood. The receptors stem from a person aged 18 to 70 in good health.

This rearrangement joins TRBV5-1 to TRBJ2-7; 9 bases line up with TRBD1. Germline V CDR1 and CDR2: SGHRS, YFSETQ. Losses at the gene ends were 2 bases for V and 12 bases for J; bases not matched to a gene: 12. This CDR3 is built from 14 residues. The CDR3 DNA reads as TGCGCCAGCAGCTTCACCCAGACAGGGGGGGACCCGTACTTC. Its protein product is CASSFTQTGGDPYF.

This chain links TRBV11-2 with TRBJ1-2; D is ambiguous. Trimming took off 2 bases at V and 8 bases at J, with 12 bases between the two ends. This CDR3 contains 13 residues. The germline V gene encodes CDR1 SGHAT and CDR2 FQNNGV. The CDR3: CASSLNLVGGYTF. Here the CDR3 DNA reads TGTGCCAGCAGCTTAAACCTAGTTGGGGGCTACACCTTC. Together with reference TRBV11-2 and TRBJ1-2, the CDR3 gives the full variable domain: EAGVAQSPRYKIIEKRQSVAFWCNPISGHATLYWYQQILGQGPKLLIQFQNNGVVDDSQLPKDRFSAERLKGVDSTLKIQPAKLEDSAVYLCASSLNLVGGYTFGSGTRLTVV.

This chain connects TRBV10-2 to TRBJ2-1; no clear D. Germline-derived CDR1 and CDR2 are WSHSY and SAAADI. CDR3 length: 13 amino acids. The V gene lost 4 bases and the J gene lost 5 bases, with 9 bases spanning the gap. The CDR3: CASSVSTDNEQFF. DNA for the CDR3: TGCGCCAGCAGTGTGTCGACGGACAATGAGCAGTTCTTC.

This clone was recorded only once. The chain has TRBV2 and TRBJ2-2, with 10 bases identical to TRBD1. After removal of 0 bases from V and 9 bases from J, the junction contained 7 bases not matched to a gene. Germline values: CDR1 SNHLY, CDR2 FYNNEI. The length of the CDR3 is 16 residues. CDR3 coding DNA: TGTGCCAGCAGTGAAGCGGTGGGACAGGGGAACCGGGAGCTGTTTTTT. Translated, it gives CASSEAVGQGNRELFF.

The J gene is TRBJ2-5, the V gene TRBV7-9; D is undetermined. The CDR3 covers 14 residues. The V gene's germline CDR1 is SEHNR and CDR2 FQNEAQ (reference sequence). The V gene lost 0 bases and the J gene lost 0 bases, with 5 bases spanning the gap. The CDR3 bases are TGTGCCAGCAGCTTAGCCCGGGACCAAGAGACCCAGTACTTC. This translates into CASSLARDQETQYF.

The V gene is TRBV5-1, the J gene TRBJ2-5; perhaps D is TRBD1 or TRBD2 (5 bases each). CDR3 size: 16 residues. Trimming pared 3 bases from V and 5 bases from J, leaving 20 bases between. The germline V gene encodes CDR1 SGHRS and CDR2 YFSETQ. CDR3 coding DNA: TGCGCCAGCAGCTGGACGGTGGACCGCTGGGGGGAGACCCAGTACTTC. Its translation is CASSWTVDRWGETQYF.

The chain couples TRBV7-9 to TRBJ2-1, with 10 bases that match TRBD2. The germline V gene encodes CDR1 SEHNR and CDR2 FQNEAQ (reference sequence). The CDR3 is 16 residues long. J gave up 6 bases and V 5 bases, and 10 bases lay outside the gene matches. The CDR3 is CASSALAGAQLNEQFF. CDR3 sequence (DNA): TGTGCCAGCAGCGCTCTAGCGGGGGCCCAACTCAATGAGCAGTTCTTC. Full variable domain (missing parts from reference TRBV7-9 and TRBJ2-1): DTGVSQNPRHKITKRGQNVTFRCDPISEHNRLYWYRQTLGQGPEFLTYFQNEAQLEKSRLLSDRFSAERPKGSFSTLEIQRTEQGDSAMYLCASSALAGAQLNEQFFGPGTRLTVL.

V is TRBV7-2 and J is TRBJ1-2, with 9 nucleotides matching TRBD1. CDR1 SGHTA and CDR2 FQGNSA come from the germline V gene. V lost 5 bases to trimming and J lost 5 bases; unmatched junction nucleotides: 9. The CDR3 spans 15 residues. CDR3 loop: CASSRGTGREYGYTF. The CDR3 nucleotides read TGTGCCAGCAGCCGCGGGACAGGGAGAGAATATGGCTACACCTTC.

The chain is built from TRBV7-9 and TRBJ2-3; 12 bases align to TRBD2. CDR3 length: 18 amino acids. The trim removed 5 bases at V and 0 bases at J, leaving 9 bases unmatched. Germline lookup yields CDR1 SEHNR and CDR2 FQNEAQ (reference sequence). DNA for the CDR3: TGTGCCAGCAGCCCCGGGACTAGCGGGTTCCTTAGCACAGATACGCAGTATTTT. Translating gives CASSPGTSGFLSTDTQYF. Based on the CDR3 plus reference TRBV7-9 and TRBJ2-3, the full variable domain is DTGVSQNPRHKITKRGQNVTFRCDPISEHNRLYWYRQTLGQGPEFLTYFQNEAQLEKSRLLSDRFSAERPKGSFSTLEIQRTEQGDSAMYLCASSPGTSGFLSTDTQYFGPGTRLTVL.

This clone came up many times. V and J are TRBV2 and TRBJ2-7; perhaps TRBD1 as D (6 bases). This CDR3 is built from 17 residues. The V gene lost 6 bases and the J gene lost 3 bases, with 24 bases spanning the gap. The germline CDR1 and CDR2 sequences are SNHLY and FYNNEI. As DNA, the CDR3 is TGTGCCAGCAGCGGAAACCGGGACACCCTTCCACACTACGAGCAGTACTTC. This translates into CASSGNRDTLPHYEQYF.

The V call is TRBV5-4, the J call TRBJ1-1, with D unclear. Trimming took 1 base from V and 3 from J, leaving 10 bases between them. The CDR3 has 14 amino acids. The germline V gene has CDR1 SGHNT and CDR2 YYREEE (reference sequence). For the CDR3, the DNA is TGTGCCAGCAGCTTGAGAGGGTGGGACACTGAAGCTTTCTTT. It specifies CASSLRGWDTEAFF. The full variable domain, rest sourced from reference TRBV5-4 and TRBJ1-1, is ETGVTQSPTHLIKTRGQQVTLRCSSQSGHNTVSWYQQALGQGPQFIFQYYREEENGRGNFPPRFSGLQFPNYSSELNVNALELDDSALYLCASSLRGWDTEAFFGQGTRLTVV.

The CDR3 region has the DNA TGTGCCAGTAGTGAACGGCCTCATAATGGCTACACCTTC. Its protein product is CASSERPHNGYTF. This chain connects TRBV19 to TRBJ1-2; no clear D gene. There are 13 residues in the CDR3. V lost 5 bases and J lost 6, with 13 bases in between. CDR1 is LNHDA and CDR2 is SQIVND in the germline V gene (reference sequence).

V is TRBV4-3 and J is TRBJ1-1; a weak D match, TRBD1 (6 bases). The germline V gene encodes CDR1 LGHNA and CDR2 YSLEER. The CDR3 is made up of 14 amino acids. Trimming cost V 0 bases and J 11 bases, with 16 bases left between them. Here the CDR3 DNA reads TGCGCCAGCAGCCAAGATAGCCAGGGGACGTGGGCTTTCTTT. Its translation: CASSQDSQGTWAFF.

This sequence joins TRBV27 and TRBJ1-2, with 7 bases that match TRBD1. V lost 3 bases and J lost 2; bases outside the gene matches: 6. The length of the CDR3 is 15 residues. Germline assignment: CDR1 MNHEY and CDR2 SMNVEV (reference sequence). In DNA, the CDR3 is TGTGCCAGCAGTTTCCTGGACAGGAAGAACTATGGCTACACCTTC. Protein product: CASSFLDRKNYGYTF.

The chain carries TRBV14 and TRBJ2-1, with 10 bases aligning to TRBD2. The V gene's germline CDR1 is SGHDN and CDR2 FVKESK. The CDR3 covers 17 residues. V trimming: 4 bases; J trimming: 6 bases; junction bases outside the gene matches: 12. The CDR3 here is CASSPSARLAGANEQFF. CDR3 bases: TGTGCCAGCAGCCCAAGCGCTAGGCTAGCGGGAGCCAATGAGCAGTTCTTC.

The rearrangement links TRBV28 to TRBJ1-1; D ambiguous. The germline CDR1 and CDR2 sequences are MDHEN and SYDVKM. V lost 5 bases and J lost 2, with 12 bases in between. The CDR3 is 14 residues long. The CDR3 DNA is TGTGCCAGCAGTACTACCAGGAGAAACACTGAAGCTTTCTTT. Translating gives CASSTTRRNTEAFF.

CDR3: CASSSGLVLADTQYF. In nucleotides, the CDR3 is TGTGCCAGCAGTTCGGGACTAGTTCTCGCAGATACGCAGTATTTT. The V and J genes are TRBV6-6 and TRBJ2-3; 8 bases are shared with TRBD2. The trim removed 4 bases at V and 4 bases at J, leaving 7 bases unmatched. The germline gives CDR1 MNHNY, CDR2 SVGAGI (reference sequence). This CDR3 has 15 amino acids.

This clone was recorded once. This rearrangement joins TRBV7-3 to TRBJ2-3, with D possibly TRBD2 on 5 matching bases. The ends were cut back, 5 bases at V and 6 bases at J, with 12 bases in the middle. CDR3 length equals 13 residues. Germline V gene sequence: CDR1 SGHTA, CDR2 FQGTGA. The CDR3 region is CASSPRTSDTQYF. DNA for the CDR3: TGTGCCAGCAGCCCCCGGACTTCGGATACGCAGTATTTT.

This chain's CDR3 is CAIRNGQLSYNEQFF. DNA for the CDR3: TGTGCCATCAGAAACGGACAGCTATCCTACAATGAGCAGTTCTTC. This rearrangement joins TRBV10-3 to TRBJ2-1, with TRBD1 as a possible D gene (6 bases). CDR3 length equals 15 residues. Trimming removed 6 bases from V and 1 base from J, with 13 bases in between. From germline, CDR1 is ENHRY and CDR2 SYGVKD.

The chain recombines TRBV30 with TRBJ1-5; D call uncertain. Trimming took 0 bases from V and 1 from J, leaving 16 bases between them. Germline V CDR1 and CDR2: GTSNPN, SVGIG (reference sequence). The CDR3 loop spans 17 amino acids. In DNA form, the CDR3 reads TGTGCCTGGAGTGTACGTTCGGGCCCCTGGAGCAATCAGCCCCAGCATTTT. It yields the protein CAWSVRSGPWSNQPQHF.

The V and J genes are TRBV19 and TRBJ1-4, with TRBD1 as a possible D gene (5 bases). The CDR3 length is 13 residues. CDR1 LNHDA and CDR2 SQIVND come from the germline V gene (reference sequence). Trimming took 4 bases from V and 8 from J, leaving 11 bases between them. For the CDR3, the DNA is TGTGCCAGTAGTAAGGGACCTGAAGAAAAACTGTTTTTT. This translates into CASSKGPEEKLFF. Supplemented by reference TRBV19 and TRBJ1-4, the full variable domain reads DGGITQSPKYLFRKEGQNVTLSCEQNLNHDAMYWYRQDPGQGLRLIYYSQIVNDFQKGDIAEGYSVSREKKESFPLTVTSAQKNPTAFYLCASSKGPEEKLFFGSGTQLSVL.